These 19 T cell receptor beta chains originate from one sample sequenced in a study of cytomegalovirus exposure and HLA in healthy donors. Both 60 Vbeta primers and 13 Jbeta primers went into the PCR. Profiling relied on immunoSEQ multiplex PCR, and the TCRdb table lists in-frame clones only, not all of them. This table holds a few hundred thousand clones, 65% to 90% found once. Sequenced sample: PBMCs. All receptors come from a girl aged 10-17 years in good health and CMV-seronegative.

The CDR3 region has the DNA TGCAGCGTTGGAATGAGCGGGAGCACAGATACGCAGTATTTT. This sequence encodes CSVGMSGSTDTQYF. The chain recombines TRBV29-1 with TRBJ2-3; D is perhaps TRBD2 (6 bases). CDR3 length: 14 amino acids. CDR1 is SQVTM and CDR2 is ANQGSEA in the germline V gene. Trimming took 4 bases from V and 0 from J, leaving 11 bases between them.

This clone was recorded once. This chain connects TRBV5-6 to TRBJ2-5; TRBD1 is a possible D gene (6 bases). CDR1 and CDR2 from the germline V gene are SGHDT and YYEEEE. The V gene lost 4 bases and the J gene lost 1 base, with 11 bases spanning the gap. The CDR3 sequence is 14 residues long. The CDR3 region has the DNA TGTGCCAGCAGCCCCAGGGGCCGCCAAGAGACCCAGTACTTC. Its translation is CASSPRGRQETQYF.

The chain links TRBV27 to TRBJ2-1; 7 nucleotides match TRBD2. J gave up 3 bases and V 1 base, and 9 bases lay outside the gene matches. Germline-derived CDR1 and CDR2 are MNHEY and SMNVEV (reference sequence). The CDR3 has 17 amino acids. Here the CDR3 DNA reads TGTGCCAGCAGTTTATGGCCCCCGGGACTACTCTACAATGAGCAGTTCTTC. Translation: CASSLWPPGLLYNEQFF.

This rearrangement joins TRBV6-6 to TRBJ1-3; tentative D call: TRBD1 (6 bases). Germline CDR1 MNHNY, CDR2 SVGAGI (reference sequence). This CDR3 has 13 residues. V lost 7 bases and J lost 10, with 17 bases in between. CDR3 sequence reads: CASTAGDQGTIYF. As DNA, the CDR3 is TGTGCCAGCACCGCCGGGGACCAGGGGACCATATATTTT.

This clone showed up just a few times. V gene TRBV5-6 combines with J gene TRBJ1-2, with D maybe TRBD1 (5 bases). CDR3 size: 13 residues. Germline loops: CDR1 SGHDT, CDR2 YYEEEE. V was cut by 4 bases and J by 4 bases, with 11 bases left in between. The CDR3 protein is CASSPGLPYGYTF. In nucleotides, the CDR3 is TGTGCCAGCAGCCCGGGACTACCCTATGGCTACACCTTC.

The CDR3 loop reads CASTNHQGRVEQYF. CDR3 in DNA: TGTGCCAGCACCAACCACCAGGGGAGAGTCGAGCAGTACTTC. This chain joins TRBV28 and TRBJ2-7; D is perhaps TRBD1 (6 bases). Germline V lookup: CDR1 MDHEN, CDR2 SYDVKM. This CDR3 contains 14 residues. Between the trimmed V and J ends, which lost 7 bases and 6 bases, there was a span of 19 bases.

This chain uses TRBV7-3 with TRBJ2-5, with D perhaps matching TRBD2 (6 bases). V was cut by 8 bases and J by 7 bases, with 17 bases left in between. Germline CDR1 SGHTA, CDR2 FQGTGA. The CDR3 runs to 13 residues. The CDR3 nucleotides read TGTGCCAGCGCGGGACGTTCCGATGGGACCCAGTACTTC. It encodes CASAGRSDGTQYF.

The CDR3 region is CASSQGGNQPQHF. Here the CDR3 DNA reads TGTGCCAGCAGCCAAGGAGGCAATCAGCCCCAGCATTTT. This chain uses TRBV4-2 with TRBJ1-5, with D unclear. The CDR3 has 13 amino acids. In germline, CDR1 is LGHNA, CDR2 YNFKEQ. The ends were cut back, 1 base at V and 2 bases at J, with 3 bases in the middle.

The rearrangement links TRBV7-8 to TRBJ2-7; 8 nucleotides align to TRBD2. CDR1 and CDR2 (germline): SGHVS, FQNEAQ. This CDR3 region has 14 residues. J lost 4 bases, V lost 1 base, and 3 bases had no gene match. The CDR3 nucleotides are TGTGCCAGCAGCTTAGAAGGCGGGGGGTACGAGCAGTACTTC. Amino acid sequence: CASSLEGGGYEQYF. The whole variable domain, remainder taken from reference TRBV7-8 and TRBJ2-7, is GAGVSQSPRYKVAKRGQDVALRCDPISGHVSLFWYQQALGQGPEFLTYFQNEAQLDKSGLPSDRFFAERPEGSVSTLKIQRTQQEDSAVYLCASSLEGGGYEQYFGPGTRLTVT.

The V gene is TRBV5-1, the J gene TRBJ2-3, with 15 bases matching TRBD2. V dropped 3 bases and J dropped 4; count of bases not matched to a gene: 3. The CDR3 covers 16 residues. Germline V lookup: CDR1 SGHRS, CDR2 YFSETQ. CDR3 coding DNA: TGCGCCAGCAGCTCGGGACTAGCGGGAGGTGCAGATACGCAGTATTTT. Translating it yields CASSSGLAGGADTQYF.

The chain combines TRBV2 with TRBJ1-2; D uncertain. The V and J ends lost 4 bases and 13 bases respectively, with 13 bases between them. This CDR3 is 11 amino acids long. In germline, CDR1 is SNHLY, CDR2 FYNNEI. CDR3 nucleotide sequence: TGTGCCAGCAGTGCCCGGGAGGTCGGCACCTTC. It specifies CASSAREVGTF.

Comments on this clone: An end of the junction does not agree with germline; a read error may underlie this. CDR3 coding DNA: TGTGCCAGCAGCACACGGACAGGGGCCCCCAATAAGCAGTTCTTC. Its translation is CASSTRTGAPNKQFF. The rearrangement links TRBV11-2 to TRBJ2-1; TRBD1 aligns across 9 bases. The CDR3 runs to 15 residues. Germline loops: CDR1 SGHAT, CDR2 FQNNGV.

This clone has only a few counts. This chain uses TRBV7-2 with TRBJ1-1, with D perhaps TRBD1 (5 bases). Germline CDR1 is SGHTA and CDR2 is FQGNSA. Trimming took 2 bases from V and 6 from J, leaving 13 bases between them. CDR3 size: 14 residues. The CDR3 protein is CASSLRGDGAEAFF. In nucleotides, the CDR3 is TGTGCCAGCAGCTTACGGGGGGACGGGGCTGAAGCTTTCTTT. Combining the CDR3 with reference TRBV7-2 and TRBJ1-1 gives the whole variable domain GAGVSQSPSNKVTEKGKDVELRCDPISGHTALYWYRQSLGQGLEFLIYFQGNSAPDKSGLPSDRFSAERTGGSVSTLTIQRTQQEDSAVYLCASSLRGDGAEAFFGQGTRLTVV.

The chain uses TRBV6-5 and TRBJ1-2, with D perhaps matching TRBD1 (5 bases). V gave up 6 bases and J gave up 5 bases, with 13 bases separating them. The CDR3 runs 13 residues. Germline-derived CDR1 and CDR2 are MNHEY and SVGAGI. CDR3 nucleotide sequence: TGTGCCAGCAGGCTCGGGACTGGTTATGGCTACACCTTC. It encodes CASRLGTGYGYTF.

DNA for the CDR3: TGTGCCAGCAGCCAAGTCCTAGCTACCTCCTACGAGCAGTACTTC. Protein: CASSQVLATSYEQYF. This chain connects TRBV4-2 to TRBJ2-7, with D possibly TRBD2 on 5 matching bases. From germline, CDR1 is LGHNA and CDR2 YNFKEQ. V dropped 1 base and J dropped 0 bases, with 10 bases sitting between them. The CDR3 extends over 15 amino acids.

This chain joins TRBV10-3 and TRBJ2-7, with 7 bases lining up with TRBD1. CDR3 length: 14 amino acids. Germline CDR1 is ENHRY and CDR2 is SYGVKD. J lost 6 bases, V lost 3 bases, and 8 bases had no gene match. The CDR3 DNA sequence: TGTGCCATCAGTGACCTAGGACAGGTTTCCGAGCAGTACTTC. It codes for CAISDLGQVSEQYF.

V gene TRBV5-1 combines with J gene TRBJ2-7; possible D gene TRBD2, 5 bases. Germline V gene sequence: CDR1 SGHRS, CDR2 YFSETQ. The CDR3 has 13 residues. Between the trimmed V and J ends, which lost 4 bases and 7 bases, there was a span of 15 bases. In DNA, the CDR3 is TGCGCCAGCAGCGAGGGCGTCGTTGGAGAGCAGTACTTC. Protein product: CASSEGVVGEQYF.

The rearrangement links TRBV6-5 to TRBJ2-2, with TRBD1 matching over 7 bases. The V gene's germline CDR1 is MNHEY and CDR2 SVGAGI. This CDR3 contains 15 residues. Trimming cost V 0 bases and J 5 bases; bases outside gene matches: 3. The CDR3 region has the DNA TGTGCCAGCAGTTACTCGGGACAGCTAACCGGGGAGCTGTTTTTT. The encoded protein is CASSYSGQLTGELFF.

The chain has TRBV4-3 and TRBJ2-2; 9 bases match TRBD2. The ends lost 7 bases at V and 1 base at J; junction bases unmatched: 10. The CDR3 covers 17 residues. Looked up from germline, CDR1 is LGHNA and CDR2 is YSLEER. CDR3 protein: CASTTGAGGRNTGELFF. CDR3 DNA: TGCGCCAGCACCACTGGGGCGGGGGGGCGGAACACCGGGGAGCTGTTTTTT.